This TCR beta chain is drawn from a study of blood T cell repertoires in COVID-19. Profiling relied on immunoSEQ multiplex PCR, and the TCRdb table lists in-frame clones only, not all of them. This table has roughly 49,000 clones, around 83% appearing once. The germline CDR1 and CDR2 sequences are KGHSH and LQKENI. This CDR3 contains 18 residues. V lost 1 base and J lost 2, with 19 bases in between. The sequence came from an older man with active COVID-19. The sample taken for sequencing was peripheral blood. The chain recombines TRBV18 with TRBJ2-3, with D tentatively TRBD1 (5 bases). The CDR3 region is CASSPRIGGQGPTDTQYF. CDR3 bases: TGTGCCAGCTCACCACGTATAGGTGGCCAGGGTCCCACAGATACGCAGTATTTT.